This is a list of T cell receptor beta chains from one sample in a study of PD-L1 blockade in urothelial cancer. TCRdb's table, derived via immunoSEQ multiplex PCR, lists solely in-frame clones and lacks some. The table has fewer than 95,000 clones, around 84% seen once; the top ten hold more than 2%. Source: PBMCs, taken around atezolizumab (anti-PD-L1) treatment. These receptors came from a man aged 60-69 years with urothelial cancer. Both conserved end residues are part of each CDR3. The D gene is left open where the match is weak. A clone size is listed for some rows: how often the clone was seen (once, few, many), or a class if it is expanded.

d_gene,v_gene,abundance,j_gene,CDR3nt,CDR3aa
TRBD2,TRBV5-4,-,TRBJ2-5,TGTGCCAGCAGCCTGGGGACTATGGGGGGGCAAGAGACCCAGTACTTC,CASSLGTMGGQETQYF
TRBD1,TRBV9,few,TRBJ1-6,TGTGCCAGCAGCGCAGAGACAGGGAATTCACCCCTCCACTTT,CASSAETGNSPLHF
TRBD2,TRBV12-5,-,TRBJ2-1,TGTGCTAGTGGTTTGCCCCTCACGGGGGGGGTGTACAATGAGCAGTTCTTC,CASGLPLTGGVYNEQFF
TRBD1,TRBV11-2,-,TRBJ2-2,TGTGCCAGCAGCTGGACAGGGGCACCCGGGGAGCTGTTTTTT,CASSWTGAPGELFF
-,TRBV27,-,TRBJ1-1,TGTGCCAGCAGTTTCACAGGACCCATAAACACTGAAGCTTTCTTT,CASSFTGPINTEAFF
TRBD2,TRBV30,-,TRBJ2-7,TGTGCCTGGACCCCAAGCCCGGGGGGGTTGAACGAGCAGTACTTC,CAWTPSPGGLNEQYF
-,TRBV11-2,-,TRBJ2-2,TGTGCCAGCAGCCCATCAGGCACCGGGGAGCTGTTTTTT,CASSPSGTGELFF
-,TRBV2,-,TRBJ2-1,TGTGCCAGCAGGGGCGGAGGCTCCTACAATGAGCAGTTCTTC,CASRGGGSYNEQFF
-,TRBV13,-,TRBJ2-6,TGTGCCAGCAGCCTCGAACTATCTGGGGCCAACGTCCTGACTTTC,CASSLELSGANVLTF
-,TRBV28,-,TRBJ2-5,TGTGCCAGCTTGGCTAGCGATCGGGAGACCCAGTACTTC,CASLASDRETQYF
-,TRBV18,-,TRBJ2-7,TGTGCCAGCTCTCGGGAAGAGGGCTACGAGCAGTACTTC,CASSREEGYEQYF
TRBD2,TRBV7-2,-,TRBJ2-3,TGTGCCAGCAGCTTACTCGGCGGGAGCGCCGGAAATACGCAGTATTTT,CASSLLGGSAGNTQYF
-,TRBV28,-,TRBJ2-7,TGTGCCAGCAGTTTATCAGGTGGGCGGGCCGAGCAGTACTTC,CASSLSGGRAEQYF
-,TRBV6-1,-,TRBJ2-3,TGTGCCAGCAGTGAAGGGAAGGGGTACAGCACAGATACGCAGTATTTT,CASSEGKGYSTDTQYF
-,TRBV13,-,TRBJ1-2,TGTGCCAGCAGCTTAGGAAGGGGGACGATATATGGCTACACCTTC,CASSLGRGTIYGYTF
-,TRBV7-2,-,TRBJ2-5,TGTGCCAGCAGCTTCGACAAAAGACAAGAGACCCAGTACTTC,CASSFDKRQETQYF
-,TRBV4-1,-,TRBJ2-7,TGCGCCAGCAGCCAGGGGGGGGACACCTCCTACGAGCAGTACTTC,CASSQGGDTSYEQYF
TRBD2,TRBV18,once,TRBJ2-1,TGTGCCAGCTCACCAAGGATGACGAGCGGGGCCGAAAGGAGCTCCTACAATGAGCAGTTCTTC,CASSPRMTSGAERSSYNEQFF
TRBD1,TRBV6-5,-,TRBJ2-7,TGTGCCAGCAGTGCTCTGGGACAGGGTTACTTC,CASSALGQGYF
TRBD2,TRBV10-3,-,TRBJ2-7,TGTGCCATCAGCCTATTGCCCGGTTCTAGCGGGATTGGCGAGCAGTACTTC,CAISLLPGSSGIGEQYF
TRBD2,TRBV6-1,-,TRBJ2-7,TGTGCCTTGCGGGGGAGCTCCTACGAGCAGTACTTC,CALRGSSYEQYF
-,TRBV9,-,TRBJ2-3,TGTGCCAGCAGCGTAGAAGGATCGACAACTAGCACAGATACGCAGTATTTT,CASSVEGSTTSTDTQYF
-,TRBV7-8,-,TRBJ2-7,TGTGCCAGCAGCTGGCAGGGACTCAGCATCTACGAGCAGTACTTC,CASSWQGLSIYEQYF
-,TRBV7-9,-,TRBJ1-1,TGTGCCAGCAGCTTACACCAGGGAAGGGCTGAAGCTTTCTTT,CASSLHQGRAEAFF
-,TRBV10-3,-,TRBJ1-3,TGTGCCATCTTGGAGAATTCTGGAAACACCATATATTTT,CAILENSGNTIYF
TRBD2,TRBV28,-,TRBJ2-7,TGTGCCAGCAGCCCAGCGGGAGAGGGGAACTACGAGCAGTACTTC,CASSPAGEGNYEQYF
-,TRBV6-1,-,TRBJ2-7,TGTGCCAGCAGTGGGGGACATTCCTCCGAGCAGTACTTC,CASSGGHSSEQYF
-,TRBV4-1,-,TRBJ1-4,TGCGCCAGCAGCCCTTTGGGGGGGTACGGCCCAACTAATGAAAAACTGTTTTTT,CASSPLGGYGPTNEKLFF
TRBD1,TRBV5-5,-,TRBJ2-7,TGTGCCAGCAGCTTGACGGGACAGGTAACCTACGAGCAGTACTTC,CASSLTGQVTYEQYF
-,TRBV2,-,TRBJ2-7,TGTGCCAGCAGTGAAGCTGTTTCTGGGGCGCTTGGCGAGCAGTACTTC,CASSEAVSGALGEQYF
-,TRBV7-8,-,TRBJ2-3,TGTGCCAGCAGCCTCACTATTGAGGGCACAGATACGCAGTATTTT,CASSLTIEGTDTQYF
TRBD2,TRBV13,-,TRBJ2-2,TGTGCCAGCAGCTTACGGCTAGCGGGGACCACCGGGGAGCTGTTTTTT,CASSLRLAGTTGELFF